This T cell receptor (beta chain) was recovered during a study of cytomegalovirus exposure and HLA in healthy donors. General study findings and limits: Sequencing likely caused a cluster of highly shared sequence variants.

60 Vbeta and 13 Jbeta primers were used in PCR. The assay was immunoSEQ multiplex PCR, and TCRdb's table has in-frame clones only and misses some. Of roughly 150,000 clones listed, around 72% are singletons. In this sample, this clone turned up once. Its antigen remains unknown. Germline assignment: CDR1 SQVTM and CDR2 ANQGSEA. The CDR3 runs to 14 residues. Losses at the gene ends were 6 bases for V and 0 bases for J; bases not matched to a gene: 7. The chain links TRBV29-1 to TRBJ1-1; TRBD1 agrees at 7 bases. Sequenced sample: PBMCs. The clonotype comes from a man aged 18 to 29 in good health and CMV-seronegative. The CDR3 loop reads CSVTTGTMNTEAFF. The CDR3 DNA follows: TGCAGCGTCACGACAGGGACGATGAACACTGAAGCTTTCTTT. Looking up the rest from reference TRBV29-1 and TRBJ1-1 gives the full variable domain: SAVISQKPSRDICQRGTSLTIQCQVDSQVTMMFWYRQQPGQSLTLIATANQGSEATYESGFVIDKFPISRPNLTFSTLTVSNMSPEDSSIYLCSVTTGTMNTEAFFGQGTRLTVV.